A selection of T cell receptor beta chains follows, all from one sample in a study of technical replicates of blood from a handful of donors. Here immunoSEQ multiplex PCR was the method, and the copy in TCRdb shows in-frame clones only, minus some. In the table there are approximately 75,000 clones, approximately 97% of which are singletons. The specimen sequenced was T cells isolated from PBMCs. Source of these receptors: a human donor in good health. Both conserved end residues are part of each CDR3. Each record gives: J gene, clone size, D gene, V gene, CDR3 DNA, CDR3 protein. A D gene is named only where the DNA matches it firmly. Not every row has a clone size; where given, it reads once, few, many or a size class.

j_gene: TRBJ2-7; abundance: .; d_gene: .; v_gene: TRBV4-2; CDR3nt: TGTGCCAGCAGCACGGGGTACGAGCAGTACTTC; CDR3aa: CASSTGYEQYF
j_gene: TRBJ1-5; abundance: .; d_gene: .; v_gene: TRBV27; CDR3nt: TGTGCCAGCAGTTTACTTGGGGGCGGTGAGCCCCAGCATTTT; CDR3aa: CASSLLGGGEPQHF
j_gene: TRBJ2-7; abundance: .; d_gene: TRBD2; v_gene: TRBV4-3; CDR3nt: TGCGCCAGCAGCCAAGCTAGCGGGGTTCTGGACGAGCAGTACTTC; CDR3aa: CASSQASGVLDEQYF
j_gene: TRBJ1-1; abundance: .; d_gene: TRBD1; v_gene: TRBV19; CDR3nt: TGTGCCACTTCCCAACCTACAGGGGTTGAAGCTTTCTTT; CDR3aa: CATSQPTGVEAFF
j_gene: TRBJ2-7; abundance: once; d_gene: .; v_gene: TRBV5-4; CDR3nt: TGTGCCAGCAGCTCTGAGATAACCCCCTACGAGCAGTACTTC; CDR3aa: CASSSEITPYEQYF
j_gene: TRBJ2-5; abundance: .; d_gene: TRBD2; v_gene: TRBV6-5; CDR3nt: TGTGCCAGCAGTTACTCGGGAGGGGCGTTAGAGACCCAGTACTTC; CDR3aa: CASSYSGGALETQYF
j_gene: TRBJ1-1; abundance: .; d_gene: .; v_gene: TRBV15; CDR3nt: TGTGCCACCAGCAGAGAGCTATTCACTGAAGCTTTCTTT; CDR3aa: CATSRELFTEAFF
j_gene: TRBJ2-1; abundance: once; d_gene: .; v_gene: TRBV4-3; CDR3nt: TGCGCCAGCAGCCAAGATTCTACCACCTACAATGAGCAGTTCTTC; CDR3aa: CASSQDSTTYNEQFF
j_gene: TRBJ2-2; abundance: few; d_gene: TRBD1; v_gene: TRBV9; CDR3nt: TGTGCCAGCAGCCCTTGGACAGGGAACACCGGGGAGCTGTTTTTT; CDR3aa: CASSPWTGNTGELFF
j_gene: TRBJ2-7; abundance: .; d_gene: .; v_gene: TRBV19; CDR3nt: TGTGCCAGTAGTATGGGGAGATTCTACGAGCAGTACTTC; CDR3aa: CASSMGRFYEQYF
j_gene: TRBJ2-1; abundance: once; d_gene: .; v_gene: TRBV20-1; CDR3nt: TGCAGTGCAGCGGCTAGCGTTGAGCAGTTCTTC; CDR3aa: CSAAASVEQFF
j_gene: TRBJ2-3; abundance: .; d_gene: TRBD2; v_gene: TRBV5-4; CDR3nt: TGTGCCAGCAGCTTGGGTGGGACGGGAGGTACAACAGATACGCAGTATTTT; CDR3aa: CASSLGGTGGTTDTQYF
j_gene: TRBJ2-3; abundance: .; d_gene: .; v_gene: TRBV9; CDR3nt: TGTGCCAGCAAGGAGGGAGAGGGCACAGATACGCAGTATTTT; CDR3aa: CASKEGEGTDTQYF
j_gene: TRBJ1-4; abundance: .; d_gene: .; v_gene: TRBV6-5; CDR3nt: TGTGCCAGCAGTTCTATCTCGGGGGGTATCAATGAAAAACTGTTTTTT; CDR3aa: CASSSISGGINEKLFF
j_gene: TRBJ1-1; abundance: .; d_gene: .; v_gene: TRBV30; CDR3nt: TGTGCCTGGAGTCGGTCCAGGCTCGCTGAAGCTTTCTTT; CDR3aa: CAWSRSRLAEAFF
j_gene: TRBJ2-7; abundance: .; d_gene: .; v_gene: TRBV4-1; CDR3nt: TGCGCCAGCAGCCAAGGGGAGCCCCTAGCTTTATACGAGCAGTACTTC; CDR3aa: CASSQGEPLALYEQYF
j_gene: TRBJ2-1; abundance: .; d_gene: .; v_gene: TRBV28; CDR3nt: TGTGCCAGCAGCGAGATAGAGAATGAGCAGTTCTTC; CDR3aa: CASSEIENEQFF
j_gene: TRBJ2-7; abundance: .; d_gene: TRBD2; v_gene: TRBV7-3; CDR3nt: TGTGCCAGCAGCCTTTCTAGCGGGAGAAGAGACGAGCAGTACTTC; CDR3aa: CASSLSSGRRDEQYF
j_gene: TRBJ1-5; abundance: .; d_gene: TRBD1; v_gene: TRBV18; CDR3nt: TGTGCCAGCTCACCAGACAGGGTTCAGCCCCAGCATTTT; CDR3aa: CASSPDRVQPQHF
j_gene: TRBJ2-5; abundance: .; d_gene: TRBD2; v_gene: TRBV7-2; CDR3nt: TGTGCCAGCACCCTGGGGGGGGAGACCCAGTACTTC; CDR3aa: CASTLGGETQYF
j_gene: TRBJ2-7; abundance: .; d_gene: TRBD2; v_gene: TRBV27; CDR3nt: TGTGCCAGCAGTTTAGGCCCGGGAGCGGGAGGGCCGTACGAGCAGTACTTC; CDR3aa: CASSLGPGAGGPYEQYF
j_gene: TRBJ2-7; abundance: .; d_gene: .; v_gene: TRBV10-3; CDR3nt: TGTGCCATCAGTGGATTTGAGTACGAGCAGTACTTC; CDR3aa: CAISGFEYEQYF
j_gene: TRBJ2-1; abundance: .; d_gene: .; v_gene: TRBV5-6; CDR3nt: TGTGCCAGCAGTCCGGGGATCAATGAGCAGTTCTTC; CDR3aa: CASSPGINEQFF
j_gene: TRBJ1-1; abundance: .; d_gene: .; v_gene: TRBV18; CDR3nt: TGTGCCAGCTCACGTGGACAGTTGAACACTGAAGCTTTCTTT; CDR3aa: CASSRGQLNTEAFF
j_gene: TRBJ2-1; abundance: .; d_gene: TRBD2; v_gene: TRBV30; CDR3nt: TGTGCCTGGAGTGGAATATTAGCGGGAGAGGAGTTCTTC; CDR3aa: CAWSGILAGEEFF
j_gene: TRBJ1-2; abundance: .; d_gene: .; v_gene: TRBV28; CDR3nt: TGTGCCAGCAGTTTGGTGGACAGATTATGGCTATTTAACACCTTC; CDR3aa: CASSLVDRLWLFNTF
j_gene: TRBJ1-2; abundance: .; d_gene: .; v_gene: TRBV30; CDR3nt: TGTGCCTGGAGTGTACATCCTCTCTATGGCTACACCTTC; CDR3aa: CAWSVHPLYGYTF
j_gene: TRBJ2-5; abundance: .; d_gene: .; v_gene: TRBV28; CDR3nt: TGTGCCAGCAGTTTGAGTGTCGGCCAGGGAAAAGAGACCCAGTACTTC; CDR3aa: CASSLSVGQGKETQYF
j_gene: TRBJ2-7; abundance: once; d_gene: TRBD1; v_gene: TRBV7-3; CDR3nt: TGTGCCAGCAGCTTAGGGACAGGGGGACACGAGCAGTACTTC; CDR3aa: CASSLGTGGHEQYF
j_gene: TRBJ2-7; abundance: few; d_gene: TRBD1; v_gene: TRBV5-6; CDR3nt: TGTGCCAGCAGTTCACGTAGGGGGCTCTTATACGAGCAGTACTTC; CDR3aa: CASSSRRGLLYEQYF
j_gene: TRBJ2-5; abundance: .; d_gene: .; v_gene: TRBV13; CDR3nt: TGTGCCAGCAGCCCCACCCGCAGTCTTTTTCAAGAGACCCAGTACTTC; CDR3aa: CASSPTRSLFQETQYF
j_gene: TRBJ2-1; abundance: .; d_gene: TRBD2; v_gene: TRBV7-3; CDR3nt: TGTGCCAGCAGCTTAACGGGAGGGGCACATACCTACAATGAGCAGTTCTTC; CDR3aa: CASSLTGGAHTYNEQFF
j_gene: TRBJ2-3; abundance: .; d_gene: .; v_gene: TRBV5-4; CDR3nt: TGTGCCAGCAGCACCCGGACAGTACCCACAGATACGCAGTATTTT; CDR3aa: CASSTRTVPTDTQYF
j_gene: TRBJ1-1; abundance: .; d_gene: .; v_gene: TRBV27; CDR3nt: TGTGCCAGCAACCCGACAGTGAACACTGAAGCTTTCTTT; CDR3aa: CASNPTVNTEAFF
j_gene: TRBJ2-1; abundance: .; d_gene: TRBD2; v_gene: TRBV9; CDR3nt: TGTGCCAGCACCCTGAGCGGGACCTCCTACAATGAGCAGTTCTTC; CDR3aa: CASTLSGTSYNEQFF
j_gene: TRBJ2-5; abundance: .; d_gene: TRBD1; v_gene: TRBV7-3; CDR3nt: TGTGCCAGCAGCACCAGACAGGGGACGGGAGAGACCCAGTACTTC; CDR3aa: CASSTRQGTGETQYF
j_gene: TRBJ2-3; abundance: .; d_gene: .; v_gene: TRBV7-6; CDR3nt: TGTGCCAGCAGCTTAGTAGGGAGGCTCACAGATACGCAGTATTTT; CDR3aa: CASSLVGRLTDTQYF
j_gene: TRBJ1-1; abundance: .; d_gene: .; v_gene: TRBV5-4; CDR3nt: TGTGCCAGCAGTCCCACTATGAACACTGAAGCTTTCTTT; CDR3aa: CASSPTMNTEAFF
j_gene: TRBJ1-2; abundance: .; d_gene: .; v_gene: TRBV28; CDR3nt: TGTGCCAGCAGTATCCCCCCAGGCCTGTATGGCTACACCTTC; CDR3aa: CASSIPPGLYGYTF